This is a list of T cell receptor beta chains from one sample in a study of blood T cell repertoires in COVID-19. Method: immunoSEQ multiplex PCR; TCRdb's copy keeps in-frame clones and lacks some. The data contain around 460,000 clones, about 90% of them singletons. Sequencing input: peripheral blood. These receptors were obtained from a man aged 18 to 29 with COVID-19, enrolled during active disease. Each CDR3 is given with its conserved first and last residue. Each record gives: J gene, D gene, clone size, V gene, CDR3 DNA, CDR3 protein. D genes are given only for firm matches. Part of the rows lack a size; the others show once, few, many or a class for expanded clones.

TRBJ2-5,TRBD2,-,TRBV6-5,TGTGCCAGCAGTACGGGGGGGCAGGGGCAAGAGACCCAGTACTTC,CASSTGGQGQETQYF
TRBJ2-1,-,-,TRBV4-2,TGTGCCAGCAGCCAATCTACCTACAATGAGCAGTTCTTC,CASSQSTYNEQFF
TRBJ1-6,-,-,TRBV12-3/TRBV12-4,TGTGCCAGCAGTTTCGGGGGTTCACCCCTCCACTTT,CASSFGGSPLHF
TRBJ1-4,TRBD1,-,TRBV6-6,TGTGCCTGCCGGGACAGGGGCGAGGAACTGTTTTTT,CACRDRGEELFF
TRBJ2-4,-,-,TRBV7-2,TGTGCCAGCAGCTTAGAGTATTCAGGGGTTGGCATTCAGTACTTC,CASSLEYSGVGIQYF
TRBJ2-2,-,few,TRBV5-1,TGCGCCAGCAGCTTTGGCGGAACGAACACCGGGGAGCTGTTTTTT,CASSFGGTNTGELFF
TRBJ1-1,-,few,TRBV10-3,TGTGCCATCGTTGCCAGGGAAGGCACTGAAGCTTTCTTT,CAIVAREGTEAFF
TRBJ2-1,-,-,TRBV12-3/TRBV12-4,TGTGCCAGCAGTTTCAGGTACAATGAGCAGTTCTTC,CASSFRYNEQFF
TRBJ2-1,TRBD1,-,TRBV5-1,TGCGCCAGCAGCCTCGGACAGGGTGGCAATGAGCAGTTCTTC,CASSLGQGGNEQFF
TRBJ1-3,-,-,TRBV2,TGTGCCAGCAGCGTTAAAGGAGCCATATATTTT,CASSVKGAIYF
TRBJ2-7,-,once,TRBV19,TGTGCCAGTAGTCCACCGGAGAACTCCTACGAGCAGTACTTC,CASSPPENSYEQYF
TRBJ1-1,TRBD1,-,TRBV2,TGTGCCAGCAGTACAGGGGTATCCACTGAAGCTTTCTTT,CASSTGVSTEAFF
TRBJ2-3,TRBD1,-,TRBV12-3/TRBV12-4,TGTGCCAGCAGACGACAGGGGTATACGCAGTATTTT,CASRRQGYTQYF
TRBJ2-2,-,-,TRBV5-1,TGCGCCAGCAGCTTAAGTGTCGAGGTCGGGGAGCTGTTTTTT,CASSLSVEVGELFF
TRBJ1-5,-,-,TRBV12-3/TRBV12-4,TGTGCCAGCAGTAGGGGAGGGGATCAGCCCCAGCATTTT,CASSRGGDQPQHF
TRBJ1-1,TRBD1,once,TRBV18,TGTGCCAGCTCACCACAACGAGGGGGCCTGAACACTGAAGCTTTCTTT,CASSPQRGGLNTEAFF
TRBJ2-7,TRBD2,-,TRBV5-1,TGCGCCAGCAGCACTGGTGGGGGGGAAAGGGCCGAACTTCGTTTC,CASSTGGGERAELRF
TRBJ2-4,TRBD1,once,TRBV7-9,TGTGCCAGCAGGGGACAGGGCAAGGACATTCAGTACTTC,CASRGQGKDIQYF
TRBJ2-1,TRBD1,-,TRBV6-1,TGTGCCAGCAGTGCCACCGGGACAGTCTCCTACAATGAGCAGTTCTTC,CASSATGTVSYNEQFF
TRBJ1-1,-,-,TRBV25-1,TGTGCCAGCAGTGATTGGAGGGACGCGAGTTCGAACACTGAAGCTTTCTTT,CASSDWRDASSNTEAFF
TRBJ2-1,TRBD2,-,TRBV7-6,TGTGCCAGCAGCTTGGGCCCAGCGGGAGTCCTCTACAATGAGCAGTTCTTC,CASSLGPAGVLYNEQFF
TRBJ2-3,TRBD1,-,TRBV5-8,TGTGCCAGCAGCATGGGACAGGGCGGCACAGATACGCAGTATTTT,CASSMGQGGTDTQYF
TRBJ1-1,-,-,TRBV27,TGTGCCAGCATGGGCTATCGGAACACTGAAGCTTTCTTT,CASMGYRNTEAFF
TRBJ2-5,TRBD1,-,TRBV5-1,TGCGCCAGCAGCCCTCGACAGGGAGAGGAAGAGACCCAGTACTTC,CASSPRQGEEETQYF
TRBJ2-5,TRBD1,-,TRBV7-6,TGTGCCAGCAGCTTTGGGACAGGGAAGGAGACCCAGTACTTC,CASSFGTGKETQYF
TRBJ2-5,-,once,TRBV20-1,TGCAGTGCGAAACACAGGGAGACCCAGTACTTC,CSAKHRETQYF
TRBJ2-5,-,once,TRBV4-2,TGTGCCAGCAGCCAAGACTTGAACAGCGGCGAAGAGACCCAGTACTTC,CASSQDLNSGEETQYF
TRBJ1-6,TRBD1,-,TRBV19,TGTGCCAGTAGCCAGGGACAGGGGAATTCACCCCTCCACTTT,CASSQGQGNSPLHF
TRBJ1-6,-,-,TRBV4-1,TGCGCCAGCAGCCAAGGATCGGGTTCTGATAATTCACCCCTCCACTTT,CASSQGSGSDNSPLHF
TRBJ2-1,TRBD2,-,TRBV3-1/TRBV3-2,TGTGCCAGCAGCTTGCTAGCGGGGGGGCACTCCTACAATGAGCAGTTCTTC,CASSLLAGGHSYNEQFF
TRBJ2-7,-,-,TRBV6-5,TGTGCCAGCAGCCCGCGGAGGGATAACGAGCAGTACTTC,CASSPRRDNEQYF
TRBJ2-7,-,-,TRBV7-2,TGTGCCAGCAGCTCCGGACAGTTCTACGAGCAGTACTTC,CASSSGQFYEQYF
TRBJ2-3,-,-,TRBV2,TGTGCCAGCAGCGCTCCGGAGGGGGGGGACACGCAGTATTTT,CASSAPEGGDTQYF
TRBJ2-3,TRBD2,-,TRBV24-1,TGTGCCACCAGTGTTGGCAGCGGGGAAGATACGCAGTATTTT,CATSVGSGEDTQYF
TRBJ2-1,TRBD2,-,TRBV14,TGTGCCAGCAGCCAAGAGATTAGGGGCCTAGCGGAGAGCTCCTACAATGAGCAGTTCTTC,CASSQEIRGLAESSYNEQFF
TRBJ1-4,-,-,TRBV6-5,TGTGCCAGCAGTTTTGGGACCGGGGGTAATGAAAAACTGTTTTTT,CASSFGTGGNEKLFF
TRBJ1-1,-,-,TRBV28,TGTGCCAGCTACGAAGCGAACACTGAAGCTTTCTTT,CASYEANTEAFF
TRBJ2-5,-,-,TRBV5-6,TGTGCCAGCAGCTACCTCAGGGTTCGTGGGGAACAACAAGAGACCCAGTACTTC,CASSYLRVRGEQQETQYF
TRBJ2-7,TRBD1,once,TRBV7-6,TGTGCCAGCAGCTTAGGGACAGGGCTTTCCTACGAGCAGTACTTC,CASSLGTGLSYEQYF
TRBJ2-5,TRBD1,-,TRBV5-4,TGTGCCAGCAGCAACAACAGGGGGCTTGAAGAGACCCAGTACTTC,CASSNNRGLEETQYF
TRBJ1-5,TRBD1,-,TRBV2,TGTGCCAGCAGGGGACAGCATAGCAATCAGCCCCAGCATTTT,CASRGQHSNQPQHF
TRBJ1-1,-,once,TRBV30,TGTGCCTGGGCGGTTGGTTTTAACACTGAAGCTTTCTTT,CAWAVGFNTEAFF
TRBJ2-3,TRBD2,-,TRBV5-1,TGCGCCAGCAGCTTGGTTGGGGGGGAAGGCACAGATACGCAGTATTTT,CASSLVGGEGTDTQYF
TRBJ2-7,TRBD2,-,TRBV5-1,TGCGCCAGCAGCTTGGCCGATCGGGAGGTTTACGAGCAGTACTTC,CASSLADREVYEQYF
TRBJ1-4,-,once,TRBV11-2,TGTGCCAGCAGCTTAAAAGGGGGGGCAACTAATGAAAAACTGTTTTTT,CASSLKGGATNEKLFF
TRBJ2-1,TRBD2,-,TRBV7-9,TGTGCCAGCAGACCGCCTAGCGGGGGCCCGGGGGAGCAGTTCTTC,CASRPPSGGPGEQFF
TRBJ2-7,TRBD2,-,TRBV6-5,TGTGCCAGCAGAGCTAGCGGGAGGGCCGGGTACGAGCAGTACTTC,CASRASGRAGYEQYF
TRBJ2-1,TRBD2,-,TRBV4-2,TGTGCCAGCAGCCAAGAATGGACTAGCGGGACCTACAATGAGCAGTTCTTC,CASSQEWTSGTYNEQFF
TRBJ2-1,-,-,TRBV12-5,TGTGCTAGTGGTTTGGTAAGGGGAAATGAGCAGTTCTTC,CASGLVRGNEQFF
TRBJ2-7,-,-,TRBV13,TGTGCCAGCAGCTTAGGTGACAGGACCTACGAGCAGTACTTC,CASSLGDRTYEQYF
TRBJ2-7,-,-,TRBV6-5,TGTGCCAGCAGTTACTTGGGGGGGCTCTACGAGCAGTACTTC,CASSYLGGLYEQYF
TRBJ2-7,-,-,TRBV4-1,TGCGCCAGCAGCCAAGACTATTACGAGCAGTACTTC,CASSQDYYEQYF